Listed here is a single T cell receptor beta chain. Its antigen is currently unknown. This entry comes from a study of cytomegalovirus exposure and HLA in healthy donors. General observations from the study: Confirmation was obtained in vitro that three CMV-associated chains are specific for CMV antigens. Later analysis revealed greater clonal expansion in HLA-associated TCR beta chains than in equally common others.

V lost 2 bases and J lost 4, with 11 bases in between. This CDR3 has 14 amino acids. Germline CDR1 and CDR2: SEHNR and FQNEAQ (reference sequence). The PCR employed 60 Vbeta primers together with 13 Jbeta primers. This table comes from immunoSEQ multiplex PCR, and its TCRdb copy is limited to in-frame clones, with some not included. The data hold 90,000 to 120,000 clones, with less than 85% observed a single time. This receptor was taken from a woman aged 40 to 50 in good health and CMV-seropositive. Sequencing was carried out using PBMCs. The chain employs TRBV7-9 and TRBJ1-2; D is perhaps TRBD1 (6 bases). CDR3 nucleotide sequence: TGTGCCAGCAGCTTAATGACAGGCGGCTATGGCTACACCTTC. It yields the protein CASSLMTGGYGYTF.